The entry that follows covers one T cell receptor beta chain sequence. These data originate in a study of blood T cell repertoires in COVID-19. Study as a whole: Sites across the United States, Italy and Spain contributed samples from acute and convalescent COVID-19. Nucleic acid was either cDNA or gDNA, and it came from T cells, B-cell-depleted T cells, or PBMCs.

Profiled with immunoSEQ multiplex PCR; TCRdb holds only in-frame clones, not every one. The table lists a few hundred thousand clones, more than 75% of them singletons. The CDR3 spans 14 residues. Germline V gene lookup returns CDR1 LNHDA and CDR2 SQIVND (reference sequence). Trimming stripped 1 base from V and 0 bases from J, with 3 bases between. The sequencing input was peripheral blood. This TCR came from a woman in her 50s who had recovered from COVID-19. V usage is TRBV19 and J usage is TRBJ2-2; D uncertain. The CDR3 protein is CASSIGANTGELFF. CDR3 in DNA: TGTGCCAGTAGTATAGGAGCGAACACCGGGGAGCTGTTTTTT.